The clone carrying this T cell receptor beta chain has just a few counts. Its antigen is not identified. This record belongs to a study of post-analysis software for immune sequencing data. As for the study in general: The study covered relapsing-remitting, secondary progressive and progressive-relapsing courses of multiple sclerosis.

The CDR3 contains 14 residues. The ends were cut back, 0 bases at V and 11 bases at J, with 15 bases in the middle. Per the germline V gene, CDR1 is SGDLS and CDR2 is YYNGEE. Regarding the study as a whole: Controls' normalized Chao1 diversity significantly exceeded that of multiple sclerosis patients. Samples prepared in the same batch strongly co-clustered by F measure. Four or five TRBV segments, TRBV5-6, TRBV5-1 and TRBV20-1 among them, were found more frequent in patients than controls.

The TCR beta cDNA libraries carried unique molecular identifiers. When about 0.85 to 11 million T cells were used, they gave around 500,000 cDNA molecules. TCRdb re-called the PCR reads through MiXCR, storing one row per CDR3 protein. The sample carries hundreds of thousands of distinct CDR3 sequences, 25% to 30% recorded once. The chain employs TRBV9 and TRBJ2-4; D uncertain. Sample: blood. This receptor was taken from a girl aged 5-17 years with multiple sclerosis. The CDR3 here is CASSVETDASFQYF. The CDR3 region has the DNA TGTGCCAGCAGCGTAGAGACGGATGCGAGTTTTCAGTACTTC. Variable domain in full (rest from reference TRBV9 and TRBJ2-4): DSGVTQTPKHLITATGQRVTLRCSPRSGDLSVYWYQQSLDQGLQFLIQYYNGEERAKGNILERFSAQQFPDLHSELNLSSLELGDSALYFCASSVETDASFQYFGAGTRLSVL.